This T cell receptor beta chain came from a study of T cells after yellow fever vaccination. General study results and limits: Peaking faster, on day 5 versus 15, the secondary response was nonetheless weaker.

The CDR3 runs 14 residues. Germline values: CDR1 SGHAT, CDR2 FQNNGV. Trimming at V came to 3 bases and at J to 4 bases, leaving 2 bases not matched to a gene. This clonotype was counted only a few times. The antigen remains unidentified. The 5'RACE template-switching step produced TCR cDNA and added a universal primer site and UMIs. TCRdb re-analysed the 5' RACE reads in MiXCR, keeping a single row per CDR3 protein. The sample shows under 600,000 distinct CDR3 sequences, roughly 14% of them seen only once. This chain links TRBV11-2 with TRBJ2-2, with TRBD1 matching 7 bases. This clonotype was sampled from a young man who received the YFV17D yellow fever vaccine. Sequenced material: PBMCs, taken on the day of the yellow fever booster vaccination. In DNA, the CDR3 is TGTGCCAGCAGCTTGGGACAGCCCACCGGGGAGCTGTTTTTT. Amino acids: CASSLGQPTGELFF.